The clone carrying this T cell receptor (beta chain) was observed a handful of times. Its cognate antigen is unknown. This sample is drawn from a study of CD8 T cells in ankylosing spondylitis. Study outcomes and limitations: What seemed typical of ankylosing spondylitis blood was a TCR beta motif built from roughly eight highly homologous variants.

TCRdb redid the calling of the 5' RACE reads with MiXCR, one entry per CDR3 protein. The sample has more than 250,000 distinct CDR3 sequences; roughly 8% are singletons. The sequenced material came from blood, either unsorted or a sorted T cell fraction (not recorded which). This receptor was obtained from a male donor with ankylosing spondylitis.

CDR3 sequence reads: CASSQDPNTSGNEQFF. CDR3 nucleotide sequence: TGCGCCAGCAGCCAAGACCCCAATACTAGCGGCAATGAGCAGTTCTTC. J is TRBJ2-1 and V is TRBV4-3, with TRBD2 matching 8 bases. V was pared by 0 bases and J by 6 bases, with 7 bases of the junction left unmatched. The CDR3 loop spans 16 amino acids. CDR1 is LGHNA and CDR2 is YSLEER in the germline V gene.